The 18 T cell receptor beta chains below come from one sample, sequenced in a study of cytomegalovirus exposure and HLA in healthy donors. PCR amplification relied on 60 Vbeta primers (plus 13 Jbeta primers). Using immunoSEQ multiplex PCR, the repertoire was profiled, and TCRdb retains in-frame clones only, with some absent. The repertoire consists of around 150,000 clones, with roughly 80% occurring once and the leading ten covering roughly 7.6%. Sequencing was performed on PBMCs. These receptors originate from a woman in her 40s in good health and CMV-seropositive.

This clone was counted only a few times. The chain combines TRBV5-4 with TRBJ1-2; D not certain. V lost 4 bases and J lost 4, with 14 bases in between. CDR3 length: 14 residues. CDR1 and CDR2 from the germline V gene are SGHNT and YYREEE (reference sequence). CDR3 sequence reads: CASSPAGLGYGYTF. The CDR3 DNA sequence: TGTGCCAGCAGCCCGGCGGGTTTGGGCTATGGCTACACCTTC.

The V and J genes are TRBV5-1 and TRBJ2-1, with 7 bases aligning to TRBD2. CDR3 length equals 17 residues. Germline CDR1 SGHRS, CDR2 YFSETQ. V shed 5 bases and J 0 bases; nucleotides not matched to a gene: 11. CDR3 sequence reads: CASRHGRARTSYNEQFF. Here the CDR3 DNA reads TGCGCCAGCAGACATGGGAGGGCCCGGACCTCCTACAATGAGCAGTTCTTC.

The V call is TRBV7-2, the J call TRBJ2-1; the match to TRBD2 covers 7 bases. With V trimmed by 1 base and J by 9 bases, 12 bases remained unmatched. Germline V gene lookup returns CDR1 SGHTA and CDR2 FQGNSA. This CDR3 is 16 amino acids long. CDR3 protein: CASSLGLSSGSGEQFF. CDR3 sequence (DNA): TGTGCCAGCAGCTTAGGTTTGTCTAGCGGATCCGGTGAGCAGTTCTTC.

V usage is TRBV4-2 and J usage is TRBJ2-3, with 7 bases lining up with TRBD1. V was clipped by 1 base and J by 1 base; unmatched bases: 5. The V gene's germline CDR1 is LGHNA and CDR2 YNFKEQ. This CDR3 region has 16 residues. For the CDR3, the DNA is TGTGCCAGCAGCCAAGCGCCCCAGGGGGGCACAGATACGCAGTATTTT. It specifies CASSQAPQGGTDTQYF.

The gene calls are TRBV7-2 and TRBJ2-5; 15 bases line up with TRBD2. V lost 5 bases, J lost 4 bases, and 2 bases stayed unmatched. Germline CDR1 reads SGHTA; CDR2 reads FQGNSA. The CDR3 spans 15 residues. CDR3 protein: CASSTGLAGGETQYF. CDR3 DNA sequence: TGTGCCAGCAGCACGGGACTAGCGGGAGGAGAGACCCAGTACTTC.

The chain employs TRBV6-1 and TRBJ2-3, with TRBD2 identical over 11 bases. The CDR3 runs 16 residues. The ends lost 2 bases at V and 0 bases at J; junction bases unmatched: 1. The germline V gene has CDR1 MNHNS and CDR2 SASEGT. The CDR3 DNA follows: TGTGCCAGCAGTGAAATAGCGGGAGGGAGCACAGATACGCAGTATTTT. This gives the protein CASSEIAGGSTDTQYF.

The chain employs TRBV4-1 and TRBJ1-1; D might be TRBD1 (5 bases). Trimming shortened V by 4 bases and J by 0 bases, and 18 bases separated the two germline ends. The germline CDR1 and CDR2 sequences are MGHRA and YSYEKL. The CDR3 is made up of 17 amino acids. DNA of the CDR3: TGCGCCAGCAGCCGCAAAGGCGGGGGAAACATGAACACTGAAGCTTTCTTT. Its translation: CASSRKGGGNMNTEAFF.

The chain couples TRBV29-1 to TRBJ2-1, with 7 bases identical to TRBD1. The CDR3 spans 11 residues. The V and J ends lost 4 bases and 9 bases, in that order; junction bases with no gene match: 3. From germline, CDR1 is SQVTM and CDR2 ANQGSEA. The CDR3 DNA follows: TGCAGCGTTGCAGGGGGTGGTGAGCAGTTCTTC. Amino acids: CSVAGGGEQFF.

This rearrangement joins TRBV5-1 to TRBJ2-7; 8 bases match TRBD2. The CDR3 has 16 amino acids. Looked up from germline, CDR1 is SGHRS and CDR2 is YFSETQ. The ends lost 2 bases at V and 7 bases at J; junction bases unmatched: 14. CDR3 sequence: CASSLPRAGVGFEQYF. The CDR3 DNA reads TGCGCCAGCAGCTTACCGAGAGCGGGAGTGGGGTTTGAGCAGTACTTC.

The CDR3 is CASSKLRRLAGGSSSYEQYF. CDR3 in DNA: TGTGCCAGCAGCAAATTAAGAAGACTAGCGGGAGGCTCCAGCTCCTACGAGCAGTACTTC. The chain carries TRBV21-1 and TRBJ2-7; the table's D call, TRBD2, has no DNA check behind it. TRBV21-1 is flagged as a pseudogene. CDR3 size: 20 residues.

The chain links TRBV18 to TRBJ1-5, with a weak D call TRBD1 (5 bases). CDR3 size: 16 residues. Germline assignment: CDR1 KGHSH and CDR2 LQKENI. Trimming pared 2 bases from V and 7 bases from J, leaving 18 bases between. The CDR3 loop is CASSPIGPGLGQPQHF. The CDR3 DNA reads TGTGCCAGCTCACCAATCGGACCAGGGTTGGGACAGCCCCAGCATTTT.

This chain uses TRBV2 with TRBJ2-3; 10 bases are a match to TRBD2. CDR3 length: 14 amino acids. CDR1 and CDR2 (germline): SNHLY, FYNNEI. V was clipped by 10 bases and J by 3 bases; unmatched bases: 7. CDR3 DNA: TGTGCCACCCCCGGGACTAGCGTTACAGATACGCAGTATTTT. It specifies CATPGTSVTDTQYF.

The V call is TRBV7-8, the J call TRBJ2-7; tentative D call: TRBD1 (5 bases). The CDR3 loop spans 16 amino acids. CDR1 and CDR2 (germline): SGHVS, FQNEAQ. V was shortened by 1 base and J by 0 bases, with 13 bases between the two germline ends. CDR3 loop: CASSLVGRQSSYEQYF. The DNA of the CDR3 is TGTGCCAGCAGCTTAGTAGGCAGACAGAGCTCCTACGAGCAGTACTTC.

CDR3 DNA sequence: TGTGCCAGCAGCCAAGATGCAATAAGGTTTGGAGTGGGCGAGCAGTACTTC. It specifies CASSQDAIRFGVGEQYF. This rearrangement joins TRBV4-2 to TRBJ2-7; D unresolved. V was trimmed by 0 bases and J by 6 bases, leaving 21 bases between them. CDR3 length: 17 amino acids. The V gene's germline CDR1 is LGHNA and CDR2 YNFKEQ.

CDR3 residues: CASSQDPAGGKHVDQPQHF. CDR3 nucleotides: TGCGCCAGCAGCCAAGATCCGGCAGGGGGGAAACATGTTGATCAGCCCCAGCATTTT. J is TRBJ1-5 and V is TRBV4-3; TRBD1 matches 7 bases. Germline V CDR1 and CDR2: LGHNA, YSLEER. The CDR3 sequence is 19 residues long. V gave up 0 bases and J gave up 5 bases; unmatched junction bases: 16.

This rearrangement joins TRBV28 to TRBJ2-5; weak D call: TRBD2 (5 bases). The CDR3 has 17 amino acids. The V gene's germline CDR1 is MDHEN and CDR2 SYDVKM. Trimming took off 5 bases at V and 0 bases at J, with 19 bases between the two ends. In nucleotides, the CDR3 is TGTGCCAGCAGTCTTAGGACTGTTCTCCGGGACCAAGAGACCCAGTACTTC. Amino acids: CASSLRTVLRDQETQYF.

The gene calls are TRBV14 and TRBJ2-1, with D possibly being TRBD1 (5 bases). The CDR3 spans 15 residues. Looked up from germline, CDR1 is SGHDN and CDR2 is FVKESK. Trimming removed 1 base at V and 1 base at J, with 8 bases between. The CDR3, as DNA: TGTGCCAGCAGCCAAGCCCCAGGGTCCTACAATGAGCAGTTCTTC. This codes for CASSQAPGSYNEQFF.

With respect to this clone: The sample has other DNA sequences that encode this CDR3 too. The chain couples TRBV5-1 to TRBJ1-2; TRBD1 matches 9 bases. The CDR3 extends over 14 amino acids. V shed 3 bases, J shed 2 bases, and the junction held 2 bases outside the gene matches. Germline lookup yields CDR1 SGHRS and CDR2 YFSETQ. The CDR3 DNA reads as TGCGCCAGCAGCTCAGGACAGGGGAACTATGGCTACACCTTC. This translates into CASSSGQGNYGYTF.